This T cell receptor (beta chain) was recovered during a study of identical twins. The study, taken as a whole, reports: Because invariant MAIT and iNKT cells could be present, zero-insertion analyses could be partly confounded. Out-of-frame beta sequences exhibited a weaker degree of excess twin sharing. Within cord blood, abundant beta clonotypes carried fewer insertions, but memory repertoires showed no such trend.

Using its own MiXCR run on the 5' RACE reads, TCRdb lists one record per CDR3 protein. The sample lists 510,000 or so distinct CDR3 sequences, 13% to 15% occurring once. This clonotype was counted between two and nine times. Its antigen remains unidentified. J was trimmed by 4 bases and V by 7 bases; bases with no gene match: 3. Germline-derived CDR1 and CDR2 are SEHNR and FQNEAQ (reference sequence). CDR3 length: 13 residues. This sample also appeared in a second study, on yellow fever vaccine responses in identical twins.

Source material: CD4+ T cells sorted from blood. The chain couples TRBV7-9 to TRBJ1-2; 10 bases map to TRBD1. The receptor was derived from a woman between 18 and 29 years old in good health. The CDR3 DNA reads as TGTGCCAGCACCCGGACAGGGGGCTATGGCTACACCTTC. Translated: CASTRTGGYGYTF.